Sequencing of this TCR beta chain was carried out in a study of CD8+ T cells in alopecia areata. About the research overall: Treated patients were given oral tofacitinib, which was dosed at 5 to 10 mg twice daily. Points from the study as a whole: Many expanded lesional clones persisted in scalp and blood during tofacitinib treatment. Resident alphabeta T-cell populations of normal skin are likewise subject to sequencing in scalp samples.

In the case of this clone: Its target is unknown.

TCR sequencing used cDNA made by reverse transcription of extracted RNA. The assay was immunoSEQ multiplex PCR, and TCRdb's table has in-frame clones only and misses some. Of about 160,000 clones listed, about three fifths are singletons. The length of the CDR3 is 13 residues. Between the trimmed V and J ends, which lost 7 bases and 0 bases, there was a span of 9 bases. Germline CDR1 is LNHDA and CDR2 is SQIVND (reference sequence). Treatment of the sample: oral pan-JAK inhibitor, 5-10 mg twice daily. Researchers gathered lesional scalp punch biopsies and peripheral blood from patients with alopecia areata.

The source is a human donor with alopecia areata. The sequencing used CD4+ T cells sorted from blood, collected at week 4, from a patient treated with tofacitinib. V and J are TRBV19 and TRBJ1-1; D gene uncertain. CDR3 nucleotides: TGTGCCAGTAAGGCCGTGATGAACACTGAAGCTTTCTTT. Translation: CASKAVMNTEAFF.